The rows below give T cell receptor beta chains drawn from one sample of a study of CD8 T cells in ankylosing spondylitis. TCRdb called the 5' RACE reads again in MiXCR, with one record for every CDR3 protein. This sample carries 270,000 or so distinct CDR3 sequences, over 15% of them seen once, and the ten largest clones take around 30%. The sequenced material came from blood, either unsorted or a sorted T cell fraction (not recorded which). The receptors here all came from a male donor with ankylosing spondylitis or in good health (not recorded which). Each CDR3 is given with its conserved first and last residue. A D gene is named only where the DNA matches it firmly. Size is stated for part of the rows, as once, few or many counts, or as a class when the clone is expanded.

D	size	J	V	DNA	CDR3
TRBD2	few	TRBJ2-3	TRBV4-2	TGTGCCAGCAGCCAAGAATCTAGCGGGAGCCCAGATACGCAGTATTTT	CASSQESSGSPDTQYF
NA	few	TRBJ1-4	TRBV5-8	TGTGCCAGCAGCTTCGGTGGTACGGCCGCCTCTAATGAAAAACTGTTTTTT	CASSFGGTAASNEKLFF
NA	NA	TRBJ1-1	TRBV12-3/TRBV12-4	TGTGCCAGCAATACCGGTCCTAACACTGAAGCTTTCTTT	CASNTGPNTEAFF
TRBD2	many	TRBJ2-1	TRBV18	TGTGCCAGCTCACCGTGGGGGACTAGTTCCTACAATGAGCAGTTCTTC	CASSPWGTSSYNEQFF
NA	many	TRBJ2-6	TRBV9	TGTGCCAGCAGCGATCCCACGGGACCCTTCTCTGGGGCCAACGTCCTGACTTTC	CASSDPTGPFSGANVLTF
NA	NA	TRBJ2-5	TRBV12-3/TRBV12-4	TGTGCCAGCAGTTTTCCTCCCGGGGAGACCCAGTACTTC	CASSFPPGETQYF
TRBD1	NA	TRBJ2-7	TRBV12-3/TRBV12-4	TGTGCCAGCAGGGGGACAGGGGAATACGAGCAGTACTTC	CASRGTGEYEQYF
NA	few	TRBJ2-5	TRBV6-1	TGTGCCAGCAGACGTGACGGGGAAGAGACCCAGTACTTC	CASRRDGEETQYF
TRBD1	NA	TRBJ2-7	TRBV4-1	TGCGCCAGCAGCCCCCGACAGGGGCACTCCGAGCAGTACTTC	CASSPRQGHSEQYF
NA	few	TRBJ2-7	TRBV27	TGTGCCAGCAGCTTTGACGGGAGCTCCTACGAGCAGTACTTC	CASSFDGSSYEQYF
NA	many	TRBJ2-1	TRBV6-2/TRBV6-3	TGTGCCAGCAGTTATCGACTAGATTACAATGAGCAGTTCTTC	CASSYRLDYNEQFF
NA	few	TRBJ2-1	TRBV2	TGTGCCAGCAGTGGATTGGAGCCAGAGCAGTTCTTC	CASSGLEPEQFF
NA	NA	TRBJ2-1	TRBV7-8	TGTGCCAGCAGCTTAGGTTGGGGTCCGGGTGAGCAGTTCTTC	CASSLGWGPGEQFF
NA	few	TRBJ2-7	TRBV29-1	TGCAGCGTCCCCGGGGAGCAGACCTACGAGCAGTACTTC	CSVPGEQTYEQYF
TRBD2	few	TRBJ2-1	TRBV7-9	TGTGCCAGCGGCGGGACTAGCGGGAGGGATGAGCAGTTCTTC	CASGGTSGRDEQFF
TRBD2	NA	TRBJ2-1	TRBV7-9	TGTGCCAGCACCCCGGAGCGGGAGCATTATAATGAGCAGTTCTTC	CASTPEREHYNEQFF
TRBD1	many	TRBJ2-4	TRBV4-2	TGTGCCAGCAGCCAAGAAGGACAGGGGAACGGCATTCAGTACTTC	CASSQEGQGNGIQYF
NA	few	TRBJ2-7	TRBV6-1	TGTGCCAGCAGCCCACTGACGTCGGAGACTCTGGACGAGCAGTACTTC	CASSPLTSETLDEQYF
TRBD1	NA	TRBJ2-5	TRBV4-3	TGCGCCAGCAGCCACCGTACAGGGGGCCAAGAGACCCAGTACTTC	CASSHRTGGQETQYF
NA	NA	TRBJ2-7	TRBV12-3/TRBV12-4	TGTGCCAGCAGTTCCCCCCATCAGGCCACCCACGAGCAGTACTTC	CASSSPHQATHEQYF
NA	many	TRBJ2-7	TRBV28	TGTGCCAGCAGCCAAAACAGGGCATCCTACGAGCAGTACTTC	CASSQNRASYEQYF
NA	NA	TRBJ2-3	TRBV12-3/TRBV12-4	TGTGCCAGCAGTCGGCTGGATTTT	CASSRLDF
NA	few	TRBJ2-5	TRBV7-9	TGTGCCAGCAGCTTGGAGCAAACAGAGACCCAGTACTTC	CASSLEQTETQYF
NA	NA	TRBJ2-1	TRBV29-1	TGCAGCGCTTTTATATACAATGAGCAGTTCTTC	CSAFIYNEQFF
TRBD1	few	TRBJ1-5	TRBV10-3	TGTGCCATCAGTTCCGACAGGGGGGAAGAGCAGCCCCAGCATTTT	CAISSDRGEEQPQHF
TRBD2	NA	TRBJ2-2	TRBV7-8	TGTGCCAGCAGCGGACCGGGACTAGCGGGAGGGAACACCGGGGAGCTGTTTTTT	CASSGPGLAGGNTGELFF
NA	few	TRBJ2-7	TRBV7-9	TGTGCCAGCAGCGAAAGGATGGGGTACGAGCAGTACTTC	CASSERMGYEQYF
NA	NA	TRBJ1-2	TRBV15	TGTGCCACCAGCAGAGGCCCCGACGTCAACTATGGCTACACCTTC	CATSRGPDVNYGYTF